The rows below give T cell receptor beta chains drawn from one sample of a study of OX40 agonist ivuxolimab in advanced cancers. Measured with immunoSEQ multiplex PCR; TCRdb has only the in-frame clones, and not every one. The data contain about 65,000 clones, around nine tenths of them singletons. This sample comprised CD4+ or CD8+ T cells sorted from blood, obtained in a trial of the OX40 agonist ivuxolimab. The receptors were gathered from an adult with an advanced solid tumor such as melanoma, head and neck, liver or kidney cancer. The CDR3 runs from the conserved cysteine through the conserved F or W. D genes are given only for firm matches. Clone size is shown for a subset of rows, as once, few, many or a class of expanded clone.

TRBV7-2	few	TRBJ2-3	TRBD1	TGTGCCAGCAGCTTAGATGTAGGGACAGGGTCTGGTGGGCGGGATACGCAGTATTTT	CASSLDVGTGSGGRDTQYF
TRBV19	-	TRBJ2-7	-	TGTGCCAGTAGTGTGGATTCGAGCTCCTACGAGCAGTACTTC	CASSVDSSSYEQYF
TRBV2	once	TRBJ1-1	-	TGTGCCAGCAGCGCTGCAGGCGGGGCTGAAGCTTTCTTT	CASSAAGGAEAFF
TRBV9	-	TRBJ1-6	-	TGTGCCAGCAGCGCCGCGGGGAGGGGCAATTCACCCCTCCACTTT	CASSAAGRGNSPLHF
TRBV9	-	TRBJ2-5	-	TGTGCCAGCAGCGTAGCTCCCGCGGGTGAAGAGACCCAGTACTTC	CASSVAPAGEETQYF
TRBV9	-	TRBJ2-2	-	TGTGCCAGCAGCGCAGAGGGCGGGGAGCTGTTTTTT	CASSAEGGELFF
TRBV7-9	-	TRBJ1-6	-	TGTGCCAGCAGCTTAGGGAACTATAATTCACCCCTCCACTTT	CASSLGNYNSPLHF
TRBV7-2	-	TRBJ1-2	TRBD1	TGTGCCAGCAGCGCACGGGACAGCCTACTTACTAACTATGGCTACACCTTC	CASSARDSLLTNYGYTF
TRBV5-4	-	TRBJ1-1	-	TGTGCCAGCAGCTTGGACAGGATGAACACTGAAGCTTTCTTT	CASSLDRMNTEAFF
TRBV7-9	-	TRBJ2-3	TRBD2	TGTGCCAGCAGCTTACAGCGGGGAAGCACAGATACGCAGTATTTT	CASSLQRGSTDTQYF
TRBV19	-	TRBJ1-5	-	TGTGCCAGTAGTATATGGGGGGGTGGCAATCAGCCCCAGCATTTT	CASSIWGGGNQPQHF
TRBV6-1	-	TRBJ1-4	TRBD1	TGTGCCAGCAGTGAGGGACAGGGGGCCCCCGGAAAACTGTTTTTT	CASSEGQGAPGKLFF
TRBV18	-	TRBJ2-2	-	TGTGCCAGCAACCCCAGGGGCACCGGGGAGCTGTTTTTT	CASNPRGTGELFF